This T cell receptor beta chain came from a study of TIL therapy for anti-PD-1-resistant metastatic lung cancer. The CDR3 contains 12 residues. The germline gives CDR1 MNHNY, CDR2 SVGAGI (reference sequence). After removal of 9 bases from V and 6 bases from J, the junction contained 1 base not matched to a gene. The libraries were made with immunoSEQ v3. Here immunoSEQ multiplex PCR was the method, and the copy in TCRdb shows in-frame clones only, minus some. The sample contains under 100,000 clones, about three fifths of which appear only once. Time point defined: pre-treatment sample, taken before nivolumab and TIL therapy. Most excised metastases sampled were pleural nodules or supraclavicular lymph nodes.

This TCR derives from a person aged 25 to 85 with non-small cell lung cancer. The chain links TRBV6-6 to TRBJ1-6; 8 bases are shared with TRBD1. Here the sequenced sample was tumor tissue, taken at baseline. The CDR3 loop reads CASGQGNSPLHF. For the CDR3, the DNA is TGTGCCAGTGGACAGGGTAATTCACCCCTCCACTTT.